This T cell receptor beta chain was captured by sequencing in a study of T cell responses to AZD1222 COVID-19 vaccine. Broader study findings: The number of AZD1222 recipients seropositive at baseline was only five or six. The donors showed a predominance of white British ancestry and of females, with possible underestimation of clonal diversity. A reported finding is that nearly half of spike-specific TCRs target unmutated variant regions.

This clone was seen more than once but under ten times. What it binds is not known. The sample carries other DNA sequences with the same CDR3. Trimming removed 2 bases from V and 2 bases from J, with 7 bases in between. CDR1 and CDR2 from the germline V gene are GTSNPN and SVGIG (reference sequence). CDR3 size: 13 residues. Repertoires were generated with immunoSEQ multiplex PCR, while TCRdb's copy carries only in-frame clones and drops some. The repertoire holds around 99,000 clones, with approximately 89% as singletons. The chain is built from TRBV30 and TRBJ1-5; D ambiguous. The origin of this receptor is an adult in good health. Sequenced here: peripheral blood, sampled on day 0 of AZD1222 vaccination. CDR3 in amino acids: CAWSRQGNQPQHF. The CDR3 DNA is TGTGCCTGGAGTCGTCAGGGCAATCAGCCCCAGCATTTT.